Presented here are 20 T cell receptor beta chains from one specimen sequenced in a study of T and B cells in COVID-19 patients. Multiplex PCR with BIOMED2 TRB-A/B primer pools amplified TRB rearrangements. MiXCR was run by TCRdb on the multiplex PCR reads, yielding one entry per CDR3 protein. This table has about 5,000 distinct CDR3 sequences, roughly 23% appearing once. Blood genomic DNA input for TRB amplification was about 220-500 ng. What was sequenced was blood. These TCRs come from a human donor with active COVID-19.

The gene calls are TRBV28 and TRBJ2-3, with D possibly TRBD2 on 6 matching bases. V was shortened by 5 bases and J by 2 bases, with 11 bases between the two germline ends. CDR1 MDHEN and CDR2 SYDVKM come from the germline V gene. There are 14 residues in the CDR3. CDR3: CASSQAGFTDTQYF. The CDR3 coding sequence is TGTGCCAGCAGTCAAGCGGGCTTCACAGATACGCAGTATTTT.

By share, this clonotype counts as medium-sized. The gene calls are TRBV30 and TRBJ1-2, with D maybe TRBD1 (5 bases). V was clipped by 7 bases and J by 6 bases, with 15 bases between them. Looked up from germline, CDR1 is GTSNPN and CDR2 is SVGIG (reference sequence). The CDR3 length is 12 residues. This CDR3 is CASPEWGDGYTF. The CDR3 DNA reads as TGTGCCTCACCCGAGTGGGGGGATGGCTACACCTTC.

In this sample, this clonotype is medium-sized. This chain links TRBV30 with TRBJ2-4; D is ambiguous. In germline, CDR1 is GTSNPN, CDR2 SVGIG (reference sequence). This CDR3 comprises 13 residues. Between the trimmed V and J ends, which lost 2 bases and 0 bases, there was a span of 5 bases. The chain's CDR3 is CAWSSRAKNIQYF. CDR3 in DNA: TGTGCCTGGAGTAGCAGAGCCAAAAACATTCAGTACTTC.

Many counts were recorded for this clonotype. The chain links TRBV27 to TRBJ1-6; TRBD1 matches 7 bases. The junction had 16 bases not matched to a gene; V was cut back by 5 bases and J by 3 bases. The length of the CDR3 is 19 residues. Germline V lookup: CDR1 MNHEY, CDR2 SMNVEV (reference sequence). The CDR3 loop reads CASSVSTSPQGGYNSPLHF. DNA of the CDR3: TGTGCCAGCAGTGTCTCTACATCCCCTCAGGGGGGCTATAATTCACCCCTCCACTTT.

This clonotype was seen only a few times. The CDR3 bases are TGCAGTGCTAGAGGGGGCGGGAGTTGGTACGAGCAGTACTTC. Translating gives CSARGGGSWYEQYF. This chain uses TRBV20-1 with TRBJ2-7; 7 positions match TRBD2. The CDR3 totals 14 residues. The V segment lost 1 base and the J segment 4 bases; nucleotides outside the gene matches: 7. The germline CDR1 and CDR2 sequences are DFQATT and SNEGSKA (reference sequence).

This CDR3 reads CASRQSLVGGGNREAGELFF. CDR3 nucleotides: TGTGCCAGCCGGCAGTCCCTAGTCGGAGGGGGGAACCGGGAGGCCGGGGAGCTGTTTTTT. The chain is built from TRBV6-4 and TRBJ2-2, with a weak D call TRBD2 (7 bases). This CDR3 region has 20 residues. Trimming shortened V by 8 bases and J by 6 bases, and 34 bases separated the two germline ends. CDR1 and CDR2 (germline): MRHNA, SNTAGT.

This clonotype is medium-sized within its sample. The CDR3 spells CASSEGVGRTDTQYF. In DNA, the CDR3 is TGTGCCAGCAGTGAAGGCGTCGGCCGCACAGATACGCAGTATTTT. The chain combines TRBV6-1 with TRBJ2-3; no clear D. The length of the CDR3 is 15 residues. V gave up 1 base and J gave up 1 base, with 9 bases separating them. Germline V gene data show CDR1 as MNHNS and CDR2 as SASEGT.

J is TRBJ1-1 and V is TRBV18, with 7 bases identical to TRBD1. CDR1 and CDR2 from the germline V gene are KGHSH and LQKENI. The CDR3 runs to 14 residues. V shed 6 bases and J 6 bases; nucleotides not matched to a gene: 10. The CDR3 protein is CASSPSLTGPEAFF. The CDR3 DNA sequence: TGTGCCAGCTCGCCCTCATTGACAGGGCCTGAAGCTTTCTTT.

This clonotype is classed as medium-sized. The chain is built from TRBV5-5 and TRBJ2-5; D remains unclear. V gave up 1 base and J gave up 5 bases, with 9 bases separating them. The CDR3 is 13 residues long. CDR1 and CDR2 from the germline V gene are SGHKS and YYEKEE (reference sequence). CDR3 protein: CASSLRRLETQYF. CDR3 bases: TGTGCCAGCAGCTTGAGGCGGCTGGAGACCCAGTACTTC. Supplemented by reference TRBV5-5 and TRBJ2-5, the full variable domain reads DAGVTQSPTHLIKTRGQQVTLRCSPISGHKSVSWYQQVLGQGPQFIFQYYEKEERGRGNFPDRFSARQFPNYSSELNVNALLLGDSALYLCASSLRRLETQYFGPGTRLLVL.

J is TRBJ2-7 and V is TRBV7-2, with D hard to call. V lost 4 bases, J lost 0 bases, and 13 bases lay in between. Germline assignment: CDR1 SGHTA and CDR2 FQGNSA. There are 15 residues in the CDR3. The CDR3 loop is CASSSMAFSSYEQYF. The CDR3 DNA reads as TGTGCCAGCAGCTCCATGGCTTTCAGCTCCTACGAGCAGTACTTC.

CDR3 amino acids: CAISEGFSGNTIYF. CDR3 DNA sequence: TGTGCCATCAGTGAGGGGTTCTCTGGAAACACCATATATTTT. The J gene is TRBJ1-3, the V gene TRBV10-3; D remains ambiguous. The germline CDR1 and CDR2 sequences are ENHRY and SYGVKD. The germline V and J ends were trimmed by 2 bases and 0 bases, with 5 bases remaining between them. This CDR3 has 14 residues.

Within the sample, this clonotype is medium-sized (0.01 to 0.1%). The chain combines TRBV13 with TRBJ1-5; 7 nucleotides line up with TRBD1. This CDR3 has 18 residues. Germline CDR1 reads PRHDT; CDR2 reads FYEKMQ (reference sequence). V was pared by 1 base and J by 0 bases, with 9 bases of the junction left unmatched. CDR3 sequence reads: CASSLAGQWGYSNQPQHF. The CDR3 DNA reads TGTGCCAGCAGCTTAGCGGGACAGTGGGGATATAGCAATCAGCCCCAGCATTTT.

V usage is TRBV6-1 and J usage is TRBJ1-1, with 7 bases lining up with TRBD1. With 10 bases clipped from V and 4 bases from J, the junction kept 9 bases outside the gene matches. The CDR3 length is 13 residues. Germline-derived CDR1 and CDR2 are MNHNS and SASEGT. CDR3 in amino acids: CATQRGLRTEAFF. CDR3 nucleotides: TGTGCCACCCAAAGGGGGCTGCGCACTGAAGCTTTCTTT.

In this sample, this clonotype turned up many times. This chain links TRBV7-9 with TRBJ1-1; the match to TRBD1 covers 8 bases. Germline V gene sequence: CDR1 SEHNR, CDR2 FQNEAQ (reference sequence). This CDR3 contains 14 residues. Trimming cost V 0 bases and J 8 bases; bases outside gene matches: 5. CDR3 protein: CASSLAHRDREAFF. Here the CDR3 DNA reads TGTGCCAGCAGCTTAGCCCACAGGGACAGGGAAGCTTTCTTT.

Sample share makes this clonotype medium-sized (0.01 to 0.1%). This chain links TRBV7-9 with TRBJ2-7; unclear D gene. Germline V gives CDR1 SEHNR, CDR2 FQNEAQ (reference sequence). V was shortened by 5 bases and J by 3 bases, with 11 bases between the two germline ends. This CDR3 spans 13 amino acids. The CDR3 bases are TGTGCCAGCAGCCCGGATTTAGGCTACGAGCAGTACTTC. Translated: CASSPDLGYEQYF.

This chain uses TRBV20-1 with TRBJ2-3; D possibly corresponds to TRBD2 (6 bases). Trimming stripped 2 bases from V and 6 bases from J, with 18 bases between. The CDR3 runs to 15 residues. CDR1 and CDR2 from the germline V gene are DFQATT and SNEGSKA (reference sequence). CDR3 in DNA: TGCAGTGCTAGACCCACTAGCAGACTTAAGGATACGCAGTATTTT. Amino acids: CSARPTSRLKDTQYF.

In regard to this clonotype: The junction departs from germline at one end; a sequencing error may be responsible. The V and J genes are TRBV12-3 or TRBV12-4 and TRBJ2-3; TRBD2 aligns across 8 bases. The CDR3 runs 13 residues. CDR3 DNA sequence: TGTGCCAGCAGTCAGCGGGAGCACAGATACGCAGTATTT. It specifies CASSQREHRYAVF.

This clonotype was counted a single time. The chain uses TRBV7-2 and TRBJ1-4; D gene ambiguous. The length of the CDR3 is 16 residues. V lost 0 bases and J 2 bases, leaving 10 bases between the germline ends. The germline V gene has CDR1 SGHTA and CDR2 FQGNSA. The CDR3 DNA sequence: TGTGCCAGCAGCTTAGCCGGGTACTCTACTAATGAAAAACTGTTTTTT. It codes for CASSLAGYSTNEKLFF. The variable domain in full, with the rest retrieved from reference TRBV7-2 and TRBJ1-4, is GAGVSQSPSNKVTEKGKDVELRCDPISGHTALYWYRQSLGQGLEFLIYFQGNSAPDKSGLPSDRFSAERTGGSVSTLTIQRTQQEDSAVYLCASSLAGYSTNEKLFFGSGTQLSVL.

Regarding this clonotype: The junction differs from germline at one of its ends, possibly a read error. The rearrangement joins TRBV12-3 or TRBV12-4 to TRBJ2-6; 7 bases fit TRBD1. The CDR3 runs 14 residues. The CDR3 here is CASSPLEGAKVLTF. CDR3 DNA sequence: TGTGCCAGCAGTCCCCTAGAGGGGGCCAAAGTCCTGACTTTC.

This clonotype was counted between two and nine times. V usage is TRBV7-3 and J usage is TRBJ2-3; D remains unclear. V lost 4 bases and J 0 bases, leaving 8 bases between the germline ends. The CDR3 length is 14 residues. The V gene's germline CDR1 is SGHTA and CDR2 FQGTGA. CDR3 nucleotides: TGTGCCAGCAGCTCGTCAGGCAGCACAGATACGCAGTATTTT. Translation gives CASSSSGSTDTQYF.